Described below is a single T cell receptor (beta chain) sequence and its context. The antigen is undetermined. The data were obtained in a study of blood T cells in healthy people across ages. Study results and caveats: Aged donors had fewer naive CD4+ cells and lower diversity than long-lived donors. As naive T cell percentage varied, TCR beta diversity correlated strongly with it.

It was with a sample-barcoded 5' primer and a J-beta primer mix that a second PCR of roughly 7 to 12 cycles was run. Using its own MiXCR run on the 5' RACE reads, TCRdb lists one record per CDR3 protein. This table holds about 1.8 million distinct CDR3 sequences, about 49% found once. The sample consisted of blood. This TCR was sampled from a woman in her thirties or forties in good health.

This CDR3 is CASSPFGGLGETQYF. The CDR3 DNA is TGTGCCAGCAGTCCCTTTGGGGGCCTTGGAGAGACCCAGTACTTC. The chain couples TRBV25-1 to TRBJ2-5, with D perhaps matching TRBD1 (6 bases). The V gene's germline CDR1 is MGHDK and CDR2 SYGVNS. V was trimmed by 5 bases and J by 4 bases, leaving 17 bases between them. The CDR3 extends over 15 amino acids.